This TCR beta chain was retrieved from a study of shared clonotypes between healthy human individuals. Assay: immunoSEQ multiplex PCR; the TCRdb copy retains only in-frame clones and omits some. The sample shows around 2,100,000 clones, over 85% of them seen only once. CD45RO negativity and positive selection for CCR7 defined naive CD8 cells, a population that excluded terminally differentiated effector memory CD45RA+ cells. Sequenced: naive CD8+ T cells sorted from blood. This TCR was sampled from a man younger than 35 in good health.

In nucleotides, the CDR3 is TGCGCCAGCAGCCAAGATCCTGTAGGGGCCACTGAAGCTTTCTTT. This codes for CASSQDPVGATEAFF. The rearrangement links TRBV4-1 to TRBJ1-1; possible D gene TRBD1, 5 bases. There are 15 residues in the CDR3. The germline V gene encodes CDR1 MGHRA and CDR2 YSYEKL. The V end lost 0 bases, the J end lost 4 bases, and 12 bases lay between the germline ends.